The rows below give T cell receptor beta chains drawn from one sample of a study of blood T cell repertoires in COVID-19. The protocol was immunoSEQ multiplex PCR, while the TCRdb copy is restricted to in-frame clones and leaves out a portion. The sample lists about 190,000 clones; less than 85% were seen once. Sample: peripheral blood. The receptors come from a man in his fifties who had recovered from COVID-19. The CDR3 runs from the conserved cysteine through the conserved F or W. D genes are given only for firm matches. Only some rows state a clone size, as once, few, many or a class for expanded clones.

v_call	d_call	j_call	clone_size	cdr3_nt	cdr3_aa
TRBV6-5	TRBD1	TRBJ2-1	NA	TGTGCCAGCAGCTCCGACAGGGACGCATACAATGAGCAGTTCTTC	CASSSDRDAYNEQFF
TRBV19	NA	TRBJ2-7	NA	TGTGCCAGTACCAAAAAGAAGGGGTCCTACGAGCAGTACTTC	CASTKKKGSYEQYF
TRBV27	TRBD2	TRBJ2-5	NA	TGTGCCAGCAGTTTAATACTAGCGGGAGTAGAGACCCAGTACTTC	CASSLILAGVETQYF
TRBV5-4	TRBD1	TRBJ2-2	NA	TGTGCCAGCAGCTTGCTACAGGGGGCAACCGGGGAGCTGTTTTTT	CASSLLQGATGELFF
TRBV1	NA	TRBJ2-2	NA	TGCACCAGCAGCCAAGGGGGGACTAGCGGGAGAGCCGGGGAGCTGTTTTTT	CTSSQGGTSGRAGELFF
TRBV6-5	NA	TRBJ2-7	NA	TGTGCCAGCAGACAAAACTCAGGTTCATCCTACGAGCAGTACTTC	CASRQNSGSSYEQYF
TRBV7-3	NA	TRBJ1-4	NA	TGTGCCAGGTCCCCGCAATTCCCGAGTAATGAAAAACTGTTTTTT	CARSPQFPSNEKLFF
TRBV27	NA	TRBJ2-1	NA	TGTGCCAGCAGTTTGGGGAACAGAGGGTTGATGGGCTACAATGAGCAGTTCTTC	CASSLGNRGLMGYNEQFF
TRBV15	TRBD2	TRBJ2-6	NA	TGTGCCACCAGCAGAGACGGGGGGTTCAGCTCTGGGGCCAACGTCCTGACTTTC	CATSRDGGFSSGANVLTF
TRBV5-1	NA	TRBJ2-7	once	TGCGCCAGCAGCTCACGAAGGGGCGCTGAATACGAGCAGTACTTC	CASSSRRGAEYEQYF
TRBV18	NA	TRBJ1-5	NA	TGTGCCAGCTCACCAGGAGCAGGGCAGGATCAGCCCCAGCATTTT	CASSPGAGQDQPQHF
TRBV30	NA	TRBJ2-7	NA	TGTGCCTGGAGTATGACAGGAGCCGTCGAGCAGTACTTC	CAWSMTGAVEQYF
TRBV19	TRBD2	TRBJ2-3	NA	TGTGCCAGTCAGACTGGCGGGAGAACAGATACGCAGTATTTT	CASQTGGRTDTQYF
TRBV7-8	NA	TRBJ2-6	few	TGTGCCAGCAGTGAATTCTACTCTGGGGCCAACGTCCTGACTTTC	CASSEFYSGANVLTF
TRBV30	NA	TRBJ1-2	few	TGTGCCTGGACCCGTCGGGTGGAAGGCTACACCTTC	CAWTRRVEGYTF
TRBV9	TRBD1	TRBJ1-3	NA	TGTGCCAGCAGCGTAGCAGAAGGGACAGGGGGAACTGGAAACACCATATATTTT	CASSVAEGTGGTGNTIYF
TRBV19	NA	TRBJ1-2	NA	TGTGCCAGTAGTTTACAGGGAGAGGCTAACTATGGCTACACCTTC	CASSLQGEANYGYTF
TRBV29-1	NA	TRBJ2-5	NA	TGCAGCGTTGAGGGGCCGGTAGAGACCCAGTACTTC	CSVEGPVETQYF
TRBV15	TRBD1	TRBJ2-2	NA	TGTGCCACCAGCAGAGGACAGGGGCACACCGGGGAGCTGTTTTTT	CATSRGQGHTGELFF
TRBV4-3	NA	TRBJ2-7	NA	TGCGCCAGCAGCCAAGAAAGACATGCCACCTACGAGCAGTACTTC	CASSQERHATYEQYF
TRBV6-1	TRBD1	TRBJ2-7	NA	TGTGCCAGCAGTGGAGGGACAGGGCTTCAAAACTACGAGCAGTACTTC	CASSGGTGLQNYEQYF
TRBV11-3	TRBD2	TRBJ2-7	NA	TGTGCCAGCAGCTTAGACGGGACTAGCGGATTCTACGAGCAGTACTTC	CASSLDGTSGFYEQYF
TRBV28	NA	TRBJ1-3	NA	TGTGCCAGCAGTTTAGGCGACTCTACCATATATTTT	CASSLGDSTIYF
TRBV14	TRBD1	TRBJ2-7	NA	TGTGCCAGCAGCCGCTTCATATCCGGGACAGGGGTGCCCTACGAGCAGTACTTC	CASSRFISGTGVPYEQYF
TRBV7-3	TRBD1	TRBJ2-5	NA	TGTGCCAGCAGCCCGAAGCCTATGGACAGGGATGTGACCCAGTACTTC	CASSPKPMDRDVTQYF
TRBV12-3/TRBV12-4	NA	TRBJ2-5	NA	TGTGCCAGCAGTTTCAGTGGCGGGGAGACCCAGTACTTC	CASSFSGGETQYF
TRBV27	NA	TRBJ2-2	NA	TGTGCCAGCAGCCAATCCGGGACTTCGAACACCGGGGAGCTGTTTTTT	CASSQSGTSNTGELFF
TRBV28	TRBD1	TRBJ1-2	NA	TGTGCCAGCAGTTTATGGCCTGAGGGACAGGGGAACTATGGCTACACCTTC	CASSLWPEGQGNYGYTF
TRBV7-6	TRBD1	TRBJ2-7	NA	TGTGCCAGCAGCCTATGGACAGGGGAGGTCTACGAGCAGTACTTC	CASSLWTGEVYEQYF
TRBV4-3	TRBD1	TRBJ2-1	NA	TGCGCCAGCAGCCAAGGGGGCCGTCGGACAGGGGGGAACAATGAGCAGTTCTTC	CASSQGGRRTGGNNEQFF
TRBV6-6	NA	TRBJ1-3	many	TGTGCCAGCAGCCTTACCGGACTGGGAAACACCATATATTTT	CASSLTGLGNTIYF
TRBV19	NA	TRBJ1-2	NA	TGTGCCAGTAGTCCGACGGAGACGGCGGGCTACACCTTC	CASSPTETAGYTF
TRBV19	TRBD1	TRBJ1-5	NA	TGTGCCAGTAGTAGAAAACAGGGGGAGGGTCAGCCCCAGCATTTT	CASSRKQGEGQPQHF
TRBV15	NA	TRBJ1-5	few	TGTGCCACCAGTAAATATAGCAATCAGCCCCAGCATTTT	CATSKYSNQPQHF
TRBV6-2/TRBV6-3	TRBD1	TRBJ1-5	NA	TGTGCCAGCAGCCGGACAGGTAGCAATCAGCCCCAGCATTTT	CASSRTGSNQPQHF
TRBV6-1	NA	TRBJ1-3	many	TGTGCCAGCAGTGAAAAGGGGTTGTCTGGAAACACCATATATTTT	CASSEKGLSGNTIYF
TRBV21-1	NA	TRBJ1-1	many	TGTGCCAGCAGCACCTCTGGGACAGGGGGCAGTTTTGGGGACACTGAAGCTTTCTTT	CASSTSGTGGSFGDTEAFF
TRBV3-1/TRBV3-2	TRBD1	TRBJ2-5	NA	TGTGCCAGCAGCTCGACAGGGGGCGGAGAGACCCAGTACTTC	CASSSTGGGETQYF
TRBV18	TRBD2	TRBJ2-3	NA	TGTGCCAGCTCACCGTCTGGCGGGGGGAGCACAGATACGCAGTATTTT	CASSPSGGGSTDTQYF
TRBV18	NA	TRBJ2-2	NA	TGTGCCAGCTCACCAGAGATAGCCGGGGAGCTGTTTTTT	CASSPEIAGELFF